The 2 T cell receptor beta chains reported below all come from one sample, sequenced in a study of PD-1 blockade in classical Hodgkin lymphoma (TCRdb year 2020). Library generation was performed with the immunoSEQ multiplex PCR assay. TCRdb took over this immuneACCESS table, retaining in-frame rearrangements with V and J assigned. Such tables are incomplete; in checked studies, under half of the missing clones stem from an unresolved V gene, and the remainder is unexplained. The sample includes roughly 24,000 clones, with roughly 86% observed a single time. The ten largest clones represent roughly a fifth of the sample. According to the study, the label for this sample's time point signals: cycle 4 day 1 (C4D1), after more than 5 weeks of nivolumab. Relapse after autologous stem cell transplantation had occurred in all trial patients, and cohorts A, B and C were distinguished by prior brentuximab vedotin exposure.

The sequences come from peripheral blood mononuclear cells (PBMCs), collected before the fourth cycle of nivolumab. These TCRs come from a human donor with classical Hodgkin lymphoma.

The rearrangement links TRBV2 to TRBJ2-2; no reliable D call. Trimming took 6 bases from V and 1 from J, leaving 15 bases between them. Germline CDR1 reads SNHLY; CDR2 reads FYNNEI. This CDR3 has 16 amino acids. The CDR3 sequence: CASRSSAGWNTGELFF. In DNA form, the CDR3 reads TGTGCCAGCAGATCCTCCGCCGGGTGGAACACCGGGGAGCTGTTTTTT.

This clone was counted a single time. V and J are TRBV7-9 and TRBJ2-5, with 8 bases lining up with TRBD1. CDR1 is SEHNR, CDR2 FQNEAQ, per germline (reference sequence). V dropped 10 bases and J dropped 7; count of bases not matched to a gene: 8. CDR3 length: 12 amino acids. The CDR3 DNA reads TGTGCCAAGGCCAGGGGGCAGGGGACCCAGTACTTC. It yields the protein CAKARGQGTQYF.